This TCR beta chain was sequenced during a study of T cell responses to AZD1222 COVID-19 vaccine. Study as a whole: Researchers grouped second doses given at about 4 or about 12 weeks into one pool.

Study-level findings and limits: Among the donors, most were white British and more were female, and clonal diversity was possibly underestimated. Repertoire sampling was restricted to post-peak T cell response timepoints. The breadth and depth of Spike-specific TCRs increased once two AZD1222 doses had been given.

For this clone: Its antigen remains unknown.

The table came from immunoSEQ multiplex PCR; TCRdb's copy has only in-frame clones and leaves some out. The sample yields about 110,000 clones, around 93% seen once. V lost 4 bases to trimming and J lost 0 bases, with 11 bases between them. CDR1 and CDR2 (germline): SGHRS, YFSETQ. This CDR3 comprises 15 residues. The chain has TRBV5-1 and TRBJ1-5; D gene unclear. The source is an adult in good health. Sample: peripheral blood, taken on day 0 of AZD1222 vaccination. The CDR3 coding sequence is TGCGCCAGCAGCCCTGACACGTATAGCAATCAGCCCCAGCATTTT. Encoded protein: CASSPDTYSNQPQHF.